Shown below are 22 T cell receptor beta chains from a single sample sequenced in a study of T cell repertoires in cytomegalovirus infection. TCRdb processed the reads anew with MiXCR; each CDR3 protein has one entry. The sample yields 550,000 to 850,000 distinct CDR3 sequences, around 30% seen once. Which antigens these TCRs recognize remains unknown. The sequencing used cultured PBMCs, collected from culture after CMV antigen stimulation. Receptors were obtained from a human donor in good health (CMV status not recorded). Some clones in this sample may be carry-over from other donors' samples.

This clonotype was detected ten times or more. The chain employs TRBV7-8 and TRBJ2-1; D possibly corresponds to TRBD1 (6 bases). The V gene lost 5 bases and the J gene lost 3 bases, with 14 bases spanning the gap. From germline, CDR1 is SGHVS and CDR2 FQNEAQ. The CDR3 has 15 residues. CDR3 coding DNA: TGTGCCAGCAGCCCCACCCGGGACATCTACAATGAGCAGTTCTTC. It specifies CASSPTRDIYNEQFF.

This chain joins TRBV7-9 and TRBJ1-4, with D hard to call. The V gene's germline CDR1 is SEHNR and CDR2 FQNEAQ (reference sequence). The CDR3 totals 16 residues. V shed 6 bases and J shed 5 bases, with 19 bases lying between them. The CDR3 bases are TGTGCCAGCAGATATGGGAAAGGAACACCGAATGAAAAACTGTTTTTT. It translates to CASRYGKGTPNEKLFF.

In nucleotides, the CDR3 is TGTGCCAGCAGCTTAGGGGTAACTTTCACAGATACGCAGTATTTT. Translation gives CASSLGVTFTDTQYF. The chain is built from TRBV7-2 and TRBJ2-3; D ambiguous. V was trimmed by 1 base and J by 2 bases, leaving 10 bases between them. The CDR3 is 15 residues long. CDR1 and CDR2 (germline): SGHTA, FQGNSA.

J is TRBJ1-6 and V is TRBV6-5; no clear D gene. In germline, CDR1 is MNHEY, CDR2 SVGAGI. Trimming left V 6 bases short and J 13 bases short, with 16 bases between. This CDR3 comprises 13 residues. The CDR3 nucleotides read TGTGCCAGCAGCCGTGAGACTGAAGCGCCCCTCCACTTT. Protein product: CASSRETEAPLHF.

The rearrangement joins TRBV23-1 to TRBJ2-1; TRBD1 aligns across 9 bases. TRBV23-1 is recorded as an ORF, its role being uncertain. The CDR3 covers 15 residues. J lost 2 bases, V lost 8 bases, and 7 bases had no gene match. CDR3 loop: CASGPGQGTYNEQFF. In DNA, the CDR3 is TGCGCCAGCGGCCCGGGACAGGGCACCTACAATGAGCAGTTCTTC.

This clonotype was seen a few times. The V call is TRBV11-2, the J call TRBJ1-4; D gene unclear. This CDR3 is built from 14 residues. Germline V gives CDR1 SGHAT, CDR2 FQNNGV. Trimming stripped 5 bases from V and 7 bases from J, with 14 bases between. CDR3 protein: CASSPVREGEKLFF. The CDR3 coding sequence is TGTGCCAGCAGCCCCGTCCGGGAAGGTGAAAAACTGTTTTTT.

The V and J genes are TRBV7-2 and TRBJ2-7, with TRBD1 as a possible D gene (6 bases). Germline V gene data show CDR1 as SGHTA and CDR2 as FQGNSA. The CDR3 spans 14 residues. V was shortened by 5 bases and J by 2 bases, with 13 bases between the two germline ends. CDR3 in amino acids: CASSAQGPPYEQYF. CDR3 coding DNA: TGTGCCAGCAGCGCCCAGGGGCCACCCTACGAGCAGTACTTC.

This chain links TRBV24-1 with TRBJ2-2; unclear D gene. With 3 bases removed from V and 0 bases from J, the gap between germline ends came to 10 bases. The CDR3 has 16 residues. Germline-derived CDR1 and CDR2 are KGHDR and SFDVKD. The CDR3 DNA reads as TGTGCCACCAGTGATCCTGACCGGTCGAACACCGGGGAGCTGTTTTTT. This encodes CATSDPDRSNTGELFF.

This clonotype was detected ten times or more. The chain has TRBV7-8 and TRBJ2-2; 7 bases are shared with TRBD1. The CDR3 runs to 18 residues. With 4 bases clipped from V and 4 bases from J, the junction kept 15 bases outside the gene matches. Germline loops: CDR1 SGHVS, CDR2 FQNEAQ. The CDR3 spells CASSSEGAPGLGTGELFF. Written as DNA, the CDR3 is TGTGCCAGCAGCTCCGAGGGGGCGCCGGGTCTGGGCACCGGGGAGCTGTTTTTT.

This chain uses TRBV2 with TRBJ1-2; D not certain. This CDR3 spans 13 amino acids. Trimming took 7 bases from V and 2 from J, leaving 11 bases between them. The germline V gene encodes CDR1 SNHLY and CDR2 FYNNEI. CDR3 protein: CASKEAGNYGYTF. CDR3 bases: TGTGCCAGCAAAGAGGCAGGAAACTATGGCTACACCTTC.

This clonotype turned up a few times. The chain combines TRBV7-2 with TRBJ1-2; 7 bases agree with TRBD1. V gave up 2 bases and J gave up 2 bases; unmatched junction bases: 2. This CDR3 is 14 amino acids long. The V gene's germline CDR1 is SGHTA and CDR2 FQGNSA. The CDR3 reads CASSLRDRNYGYTF. CDR3 sequence (DNA): TGTGCCAGCAGCTTACGGGACAGAAACTATGGCTACACCTTC. Supplemented by reference TRBV7-2 and TRBJ1-2, the full variable domain reads GAGVSQSPSNKVTEKGKDVELRCDPISGHTALYWYRQSLGQGLEFLIYFQGNSAPDKSGLPSDRFSAERTGGSVSTLTIQRTQQEDSAVYLCASSLRDRNYGYTFGSGTRLTVV.

This clonotype was picked up a small number of times. The chain joins TRBV20-1 to TRBJ2-7, with 11 bases aligning to TRBD1. This CDR3 has 15 amino acids. With V trimmed by 5 bases and J by 4 bases, 10 bases remained unmatched. Germline CDR1 is DFQATT and CDR2 is SNEGSKA (reference sequence). CDR3 region: CSAENRDRGFYEQYF. The CDR3 DNA is TGCAGTGCTGAGAACCGGGACAGGGGGTTTTACGAGCAGTACTTC.

This clonotype has a single count. The CDR3 loop is CASSLVLGGQFF. In nucleotides, the CDR3 is TGTGCCAGCAGCTTAGTCCTTGGGGGGCAGTTCTTC. V gene TRBV7-6 combines with J gene TRBJ2-1; D could derive from TRBD1 or TRBD2 (5 bases each). The CDR3 is 12 residues long. Germline V CDR1 and CDR2: SGHVS, FNYEAQ. The ends were cut back, 1 base at V and 12 bases at J, with 10 bases in the middle.

In its sample, this clonotype was seen a few times. The rearrangement joins TRBV7-2 to TRBJ2-5; D perhaps matches TRBD2 (5 bases). This CDR3 spans 16 amino acids. V dropped 2 bases and J dropped 5 bases, with 18 bases sitting between them. Germline V gene data show CDR1 as SGHTA and CDR2 as FQGNSA. The CDR3 protein is CASSLTRARRWETQYF. As DNA, the CDR3 is TGTGCCAGCAGCTTAACGCGGGCCCGGCGTTGGGAGACCCAGTACTTC.

The chain recombines TRBV2 with TRBJ2-7; 8 bases align to TRBD1. Germline values: CDR1 SNHLY, CDR2 FYNNEI. V dropped 8 bases and J dropped 2; count of bases not matched to a gene: 8. The CDR3 has 14 residues. CDR3 DNA: TGTGCCAGCTATTCAGGGGGCGGCACCTACGAGCAGTACTTC. This sequence encodes CASYSGGGTYEQYF.

In this sample, this clonotype turned up a few times. The chain joins TRBV7-2 to TRBJ2-7; D ambiguous. V gave up 1 base and J gave up 2 bases, with 12 bases separating them. The germline V gene has CDR1 SGHTA and CDR2 FQGNSA. The CDR3 spans 15 residues. Written as DNA, the CDR3 is TGTGCCAGCAGCTTAGTGCCATACGCTGCCTACGAGCAGTACTTC. Translating gives CASSLVPYAAYEQYF.

The J gene is TRBJ2-7, the V gene TRBV6-2 or TRBV6-3; D possibly uses TRBD1 or TRBD2 (5 bases each). Germline V gives CDR1 MNHEY, CDR2 SVGEGT. This CDR3 comprises 14 residues. Between the trimmed V and J ends, which lost 5 bases and 2 bases, there was a span of 13 bases. Written as DNA, the CDR3 is TGTGCCAGCAGTACCAGGGACGACACCTACGAGCAGTACTTC. This gives the protein CASSTRDDTYEQYF.

This sequence joins TRBV20-1 and TRBJ2-1; 9 positions agree with TRBD1. Germline lookup yields CDR1 DFQATT and CDR2 SNEGSKA (reference sequence). V gave up 3 bases and J gave up 5 bases; unmatched junction bases: 5. The CDR3 is 14 amino acids. The CDR3 here is CSASDRGMDNEQFF. CDR3 in DNA: TGCAGTGCTAGTGACAGGGGGATGGACAATGAGCAGTTCTTC.

This clonotype was seen ten or more times. The rearrangement links TRBV7-2 to TRBJ2-3; 8 positions agree with TRBD2. Trimming took 3 bases from V and 5 from J; bases not matched to a gene: 7. Germline CDR1 reads SGHTA; CDR2 reads FQGNSA. The CDR3 consists of 15 residues. CDR3 loop: CASSFLAGGRDTQYF. The DNA of the CDR3 is TGTGCCAGCAGCTTCCTCGCGGGAGGTAGAGATACGCAGTATTTT.

The V gene is TRBV19, the J gene TRBJ2-3; D is possibly TRBD1 (5 bases). This CDR3 spans 14 amino acids. Trimming cost V 1 base and J 2 bases, with 7 bases left between them. Germline CDR1 LNHDA, CDR2 SQIVND (reference sequence). CDR3 DNA sequence: TGTGCCAGTAGTATAGTAGGACACACAGATACGCAGTATTTT. Translated: CASSIVGHTDTQYF.

The rearrangement links TRBV28 to TRBJ2-6; D assignment may be TRBD1 or TRBD2 (6 bases each). The germline gives CDR1 MDHEN, CDR2 SYDVKM. This CDR3 has 15 residues. V lost 6 bases to trimming and J lost 2 bases, with 11 bases between them. The CDR3 region has the DNA TGTGCCAGCAGCAAGGGGGGTACTGGGGCCAACGTCCTGACTTTC. This encodes CASSKGGTGANVLTF.

The genes are TRBV5-6 and TRBJ1-2; D might be TRBD1 (6 bases). CDR1 is SGHDT and CDR2 is YYEEEE in the germline V gene. Trimming pared 5 bases from V and 6 bases from J, leaving 14 bases between. This CDR3 contains 13 residues. The CDR3 reads CASSPRGGHGYTF. Written as DNA, the CDR3 is TGTGCCAGCAGTCCCAGAGGGGGGCATGGCTACACCTTC.